This T cell receptor (beta chain) was retrieved from a study of shared clonotypes between healthy human individuals. With 2 bases removed from V and 1 base from J, the gap between germline ends came to 6 bases. Germline CDR1 is GTSNPN and CDR2 is SVGIG (reference sequence). This CDR3 region has 14 residues. The data were produced by immunoSEQ multiplex PCR, yet TCRdb's version contains in-frame clones alone and is incomplete. The sample holds over 2 million clones, about 95% seen once. Naive CD8 cells lacked CD45RO, underwent positive selection for CCR7 and left out terminally differentiated effector memory CD45RA+ cells.

This clonotype originated in a man aged 18-30 years in good health. The sequenced sample was naive CD8+ T cells sorted from blood. This rearrangement joins TRBV30 to TRBJ2-6; D is undetermined. The CDR3 sequence: CAWSRKSGANVLTF. DNA for the CDR3: TGTGCCTGGAGTCGAAAGTCTGGGGCCAACGTCCTGACTTTC.